The entry below describes one T cell receptor beta chain. A Seattle source enrolled patients during active infection and followed them longitudinally. The CDR3 has 13 amino acids. Per germline, CDR1 LGHNA and CDR2 YNFKEQ. The V and J ends lost 2 bases and 5 bases respectively, with 7 bases between them. This record belongs to a study of blood T cell repertoires in COVID-19. Study at large: Acute and convalescent COVID-19 specimens originated in the United States, Italy and Spain. PBMCs, B-cell-depleted T cells, or T cells were the source of the cDNA or gDNA that made up the material.

Per the authors' pipeline: Amplification of reference gene primers was used by the study to estimate nucleated cell counts. The data were produced by immunoSEQ multiplex PCR, yet TCRdb's version contains in-frame clones alone and is incomplete. V, J and clone size are those of that table, while D and trimming were read from the DNA. The data hold around 53,000 clones, with just under 90% observed a single time. This sequence was found in a woman aged 55-69 years with COVID-19, enrolled during active disease. Sample: peripheral blood. J is TRBJ1-5 and V is TRBV4-2; D gene unclear. CDR3 nucleotide sequence: TGTGCCAGCAGCCAAATCGGGGATCAGCCCCAGCATTTT. As protein: CASSQIGDQPQHF.